Below, 17 T cell receptor beta chains from the same sample are listed, as sequenced in a study of tissue T cells after allogeneic stem cell transplantation (dated 2022 in TCRdb). Library generation was performed with the immunoSEQ multiplex PCR assay. TCRdb carries this immuneACCESS record with in-frame sequences only. Its versions omit some clonotypes, under half of them owing to an unresolved V gene in the studies checked, with the rest unexplained. Here the sample has about 2,600 clones; 47% occur a single time. The ten largest make up over 11% of the sample. This specimen's time point label, interpreted: mouse harvest day 14 after allogeneic transplant. Mouse grafts consisting of 10^7 T-cell-depleted bone marrow cells combined with 10^6 splenic CD5+ T cells were administered by tail vein injection. What was sequenced was gut tissue. The receptors derive from a female BALB/c mouse given C57BL/6 T cells with graft-versus-host disease after an allogeneic hematopoietic cell transplant.

On this clone itself: Genes and germline come from the mouse. The sequenced CDR3 bases are TGCTCCAGCAGGTGGGGGGGCGCAGAAACGCTGTAT. It is translated as CSSRWGGAETLY. The complete CDR3 sequence is CSSRWGGAETLYF. The chain couples TRBV23 to TRBJ2-3; the tabulated D call, TRBD2, remains unverified against the DNA. From the germline J gene comes the end of the CDR3, since the read stops 1 residue before it. Germline V CDR1 and CDR2: KGHTA, FQNQQP. This CDR3 comprises 13 residues.

As to this clone: Gene names and germline refer to mouse. The missing CDR3 end, 1 residue past where the read stops, is filled in from the germline J gene. V is TRBV16 and J is TRBJ2-1; 10 nucleotides line up with TRBD2. Germline assignment: CDR1 SGHSA and CDR2 FRNQAP. The J segment lost 3 bases and the V segment lost 5 bases, leaving 4 bases of the junction unmatched. The CDR3 runs 15 residues. CDR3 DNA, as far as it was read: TGTGCAAGCAGCCGACTGGGGGGCCTCTATGCTGAGCAGTTC. Amino acid sequence: CASSRLGGLYAEQF. The full CDR3 protein reads CASSRLGGLYAEQFF.

A note on this clone: Gene names and germline refer to mouse. The DNA ends 1 residue before the CDR3 does, and the rest of the CDR3 is filled in from the germline J gene. This chain uses TRBV5 with TRBJ2-1, with 10 bases aligning to TRBD2. The germline V gene encodes CDR1 LGHNA and CDR2 YNLKQL (reference sequence). The CDR3 spans 15 residues. Trimming removed 3 bases from V and 3 bases from J; junction bases left unmatched: 2. The CDR3 DNA, read in part, is TGTGCCAGCAGCCAGGACTGGGGGATCTATGCTGAGCAGTTC. Protein: CASSQDWGIYAEQF. In full, the CDR3 is CASSQDWGIYAEQFF.

A remark on this clone: Mouse names are used for the genes. The read is 1 residue too short to cover the CDR3 end, so that end is filled in from the germline J gene. The chain combines TRBV26 with TRBJ2-4; D might be TRBD1 (6 bases). Germline CDR1 and CDR2: KGHPV and FQNQEV (reference sequence). The length of the CDR3 is 14 residues. V was clipped by 4 bases and J by 5 bases, with 13 bases between them. CDR3 bases read: TGTGCCAGCAGTCCCACAGGGAGAGGAAACACCTTGTAC. Translating gives CASSPTGRGNTLY. The CDR3 in its entirety is CASSPTGRGNTLYF.

Comments on this clone: Gene names are the mouse ones. The read terminates 1 residue ahead of where the CDR3 ends, so the germline J gene completes it. The chain is built from TRBV23 and TRBJ2-7; the D call in the table, TRBD1, was not verified against the DNA. This CDR3 region has 13 residues. Germline V gene sequence: CDR1 KGHTA, CDR2 FQNQQP. The CDR3 is CSSSQSTSYEQYF. CDR3 DNA, as far as it was read: TGCTCCAGCAGTCAATCCACATCCTATGAACAGTAC. Based on the CDR3 plus reference TRBV23 and TRBJ2-7, the full variable domain is DAAVTQKPRYLIKMKGQEAEMKCIPEKGHTAVFWYQQKQSKELKFLIYFQNQQPLDQIDMVKERFSAVCPSSSLCSLGIRTCEAEDSALYLCSSSQSTSYEQYFGPGTRLTVL.

Concerning this clone itself: Gene names follow the mouse nomenclature. The CDR3 end is not reached by the read, which stops 1 residue before it; the germline J gene fills it in. This chain links TRBV26 with TRBJ2-7, with TRBD1 identical over 8 bases. Germline CDR1 and CDR2: KGHPV and FQNQEV (reference sequence). The V segment lost 4 bases and the J segment 0 bases; nucleotides outside the gene matches: 5. This CDR3 has 15 amino acids. Incomplete CDR3 DNA: TGTGCCAGCAGTCACGGACAGGGTAGCTCCTATGAACAGTAC. As protein: CASSHGQGSSYEQY. The entire CDR3 sequence reads CASSHGQGSSYEQYF.

By sample fraction, this clone is large. Gene names are mouse gene names. The read halts 1 residue ahead of the CDR3 end, with the missing end drawn from the germline J gene. The V and J genes are TRBV12-2 and TRBJ1-3, with D perhaps matching TRBD1 (6 bases). The V gene lost 2 bases and the J gene lost 2 bases, with 6 bases spanning the gap. Germline CDR1 reads SGHLS; CDR2 reads HYDKME. The CDR3 is 13 amino acids. The CDR3 bases that were read are TGTGCCAGCTCTCGGGACACTGGAAATACGCTCTAT. Translating gives CASSRDTGNTLY. The full CDR3 sequence reads CASSRDTGNTLYF.

Worth noting for this clone: Mouse gene names apply. The read finishes 1 residue shy of the CDR3 end, and the germline J gene is used to complete it. This chain links TRBV3 with TRBJ1-1, with D possibly TRBD1 on 6 matching bases. This CDR3 is 13 amino acids long. Germline CDR1 is SNHLY and CDR2 is FYNGKV (reference sequence). V was trimmed by 5 bases and J by 3 bases, leaving 10 bases between them. CDR3 amino acids: CASSRTGYTEVFF. The part of the CDR3 DNA that was read is TGTGCCAGCAGCCGAACAGGGTACACAGAAGTCTTC.

This clone turned up a few times. The germline and genes are mouse ones. Partial CDR3 DNA: TGTGCCAGCGGTGGTCCGGGACTGGGGGTTATGTCACAGTAC. This codes for CASGGPGLGVMSQY. The whole CDR3 region reads CASGGPGLGVMSQYF. J is TRBJ2-7 and V is TRBV13-2, with 11 nucleotides matching TRBD2. The DNA ends 1 residue before the CDR3 does, and the rest of the CDR3 is filled in from the germline J gene. CDR3 length: 15 residues. Germline V lookup: CDR1 NNHNN, CDR2 SYGAGS (reference sequence). V lost 3 bases, J lost 9 bases, and 11 bases stayed unmatched.

As regards this clone: All gene names here are mouse names. The read halts 1 residue ahead of the CDR3 end, with the missing end drawn from the germline J gene. The chain employs TRBV3 and TRBJ2-7; possible D gene TRBD1, 6 bases. The V end lost 5 bases, the J end lost 0 bases, and 11 bases lay between the germline ends. Germline V gene sequence: CDR1 SNHLY, CDR2 FYNGKV (reference sequence). The CDR3 sequence is 14 residues long. The CDR3 loop is CASSPGTISYEQYF. The CDR3 DNA, read in part, is TGTGCCAGCAGCCCCGGGACAATCTCCTATGAACAGTAC.

Details on this clone: Each gene name is a mouse one. The sequence runs out 1 residue before the end of the CDR3; the remainder is reconstructed from the germline J gene. The chain joins TRBV26 to TRBJ2-3; 7 bases agree with TRBD1. The germline CDR1 and CDR2 sequences are KGHPV and FQNQEV (reference sequence). The CDR3 spans 15 residues. The trim removed 0 bases at V and 3 bases at J, leaving 3 bases unmatched. The CDR3 bases that were read are TGTGCCAGCAGTCTGTCGTACAGGGGAGCAGAAACGCTGTAT. Translation: CASSLSYRGAETLY. The full-length CDR3 reads as CASSLSYRGAETLYF.

As to this clone: Any gene name here is a mouse gene name. The CDR3 end lies 1 residue beyond the end of the read and is filled in from the germline J gene. The chain joins TRBV3 to TRBJ2-3; D uncertain. CDR1 SNHLY and CDR2 FYNGKV come from the germline V gene (reference sequence). With 3 bases removed from V and 3 bases from J, the gap between germline ends came to 4 bases. The CDR3 length is 12 residues. CDR3 DNA (partial): TGTGCCAGCAGCTTTGACGCAGAAACGCTGTAT. Residues: CASSFDAETLY. The CDR3 in its entirety is CASSFDAETLYF.

A remark on this clone: Gene names and germline match the mouse. Read coverage stops 1 residue before the CDR3 terminus; the germline J gene supplies the remainder. The gene calls are TRBV23 and TRBJ2-3; whether TRBD2, the table's D call, matches the DNA was not checked. The CDR3 spans 14 residues. CDR1 KGHTA and CDR2 FQNQQP come from the germline V gene. The DNA read from the CDR3 is TGCTCCAGCAGTCAGACTGGGGGTGCAGAAACGCTGTAT. It translates to CSSSQTGGAETLY. The CDR3 as a whole reads CSSSQTGGAETLYF.

Details on this clone: Mouse gene names apply. The read stops 1 residue short of the end of the CDR3; the missing end is completed from the germline J gene. The genes are TRBV3 and TRBJ2-7, with TRBD2 matching over 8 bases. CDR1 is SNHLY, CDR2 FYNGKV, per germline (reference sequence). V lost 5 bases to trimming and J lost 0 bases; unmatched junction nucleotides: 6. This CDR3 comprises 15 residues. The CDR3 protein is CASSLRLGYSYEQYF. The sequenced CDR3 bases are TGTGCCAGCAGCCTCCGACTGGGGTACTCCTATGAACAGTAC.

Details on this clone: These gene names are mouse names. The CDR3 goes on 1 residue after the read ends, and that part is filled in from the germline J gene. This chain joins TRBV31 and TRBJ1-2, with TRBD1 as a possible D gene (6 bases). The CDR3 spans 14 residues. V gave up 0 bases and J gave up 1 base, with 9 bases separating them. Germline-derived CDR1 and CDR2 are GKSSPN and SITVG. The sequenced part of the CDR3 DNA is TGTGCCTGGAGTCTCGGGACAATAAACTCCGACTACACC. Its translation: CAWSLGTINSDYT. The complete CDR3 protein is CAWSLGTINSDYTF.

This clone is judged large (0.1 to 1%). These gene names are mouse names. The observed sequence ends 1 residue before the CDR3 terminus, with the missing tail filled in from the germline J gene. The genes are TRBV5 and TRBJ2-7; D remains ambiguous. Trimming pared 0 bases from V and 4 bases from J, leaving 4 bases between. This CDR3 spans 12 amino acids. CDR1 LGHNA and CDR2 YNLKQL come from the germline V gene (reference sequence). The covered CDR3 bases are TGTGCCAGCAGCCAAGAGGGTTATGAACAGTAC. Its protein is CASSQEGYEQY. The full CDR3 sequence reads CASSQEGYEQYF.

This clone was counted only a few times. Mouse gene names apply. The read ends 1 residue early relative to the CDR3; the germline J gene fills the gap. The chain uses TRBV26 and TRBJ1-3; D not certain. Trimming removed 4 bases at V and 1 base at J, with 8 bases between. CDR1 is KGHPV and CDR2 is FQNQEV in the germline V gene (reference sequence). CDR3 size: 14 residues. CDR3 DNA, as far as it was read: TGTGCCAGCAGTCCCCCGGGGTCTGGAAATACGCTCTAT. This gives the protein CASSPPGSGNTLY. The whole CDR3 sequence reads CASSPPGSGNTLYF.